This T cell receptor beta chain stems from a study of T cell repertoires in cytomegalovirus infection. Study-level background: An indication of both CMV infection and matching HLA type came from public TCR beta signatures. General study findings and limits: The response measured ex vivo was dominated by TCR beta clonotypes (HLA-C-restricted and CMV-specific). Totalled public TCR beta family frequency picked out people who carried CMV plus the relevant HLA.

In this sample, this clonotype turned up a few times. Its target is unknown. This CDR3 spans 16 amino acids. In germline, CDR1 is MNHEY, CDR2 SVGEGT. V lost 5 bases and J lost 2, with 19 bases in between. TCRdb ran MiXCR on the reads and lists one entry per CDR3 protein. Of 640,000 or so distinct CDR3 sequences detected, around 35% appear once; the ten largest clones hold roughly 18%. The chain has TRBV6-2 or TRBV6-3 and TRBJ2-7, with D perhaps assigned TRBD1 or TRBD2 (6 bases each). This specimen consisted of cultured PBMCs, obtained from culture after CMV antigen stimulation. This clonotype was sampled from a human donor in good health (CMV status not recorded). Some clones in this sample may be carry-over from other donors' samples. The CDR3 is CASSQGPGLGTYEQYF. The DNA of the CDR3 is TGTGCCAGCAGTCAGGGGCCGGGACTGGGAACCTACGAGCAGTACTTC.